One T cell receptor (beta chain) is described in this entry. This entry comes from a study of blood T cell repertoires in COVID-19. At the level of the study: COVID-19 samples from acute and convalescent phases originated in the United States, Italy and Spain. Sample material is recorded as cDNA or gDNA derived from T cells, B-cell-depleted T cells, or PBMCs.

The CDR3 contains 12 residues. The germline V and J ends were trimmed by 3 bases and 4 bases, with 7 bases remaining between them. Germline values: CDR1 SGHAT, CDR2 FQNNGV. Study processing details: Amplified reference gene primers provided the basis for estimating nucleated cell counts. Sequencing was performed with immunoSEQ multiplex PCR; in TCRdb, only in-frame clones are kept and a portion is missing. D and trimming were read from the DNA, whereas the V and J calls and clone size are those reported in that table. The sample includes about 72,000 clones, roughly 83% seen only once; the top ten take 18%.

Sequencing input: peripheral blood. The sequence derives from an elderly woman with acute or convalescent COVID-19. The chain employs TRBV11-2 and TRBJ2-7, with a possible D match to TRBD2 (5 bases). CDR3 in amino acids: CASSLSGYEQYF. In DNA, the CDR3 is TGTGCCAGCAGCTTGAGCGGATACGAGCAGTACTTC.